Below, one T cell receptor (beta chain) is given with its context. As yet, its antigen is unknown. V was trimmed by 7 bases and J by 6 bases, leaving 9 bases between them. CDR1 DFQATT and CDR2 SNEGSKA come from the germline V gene (reference sequence). The CDR3 loop spans 10 amino acids. This entry belongs to a study of blood T cells in healthy people across ages. The authors ran a second PCR of roughly 6 to 11 cycles using a sample-barcoded 5' primer and a J-beta primer mix. At least 3 million CDR3-containing paired-end reads were obtained per sample. TCRdb used MiXCR to reprocess the 5' RACE reads, holding one entry per CDR3 protein. Here the sample spans under 1,100,000 distinct CDR3 sequences, around 25% being singletons. Findings of the study overall: Long-lived donors exceeded aged donors in naive CD4+ cells and diversity.

Separately, the same data were catalogued under a study of T cells of mothers and their children.

The receptor was isolated from a girl aged 2 to 9 in good health. The sequenced sample was blood. The chain has TRBV20-1 and TRBJ1-1; possible D gene TRBD1, 5 bases. The chain's CDR3 is CSGRGAEAFF. The DNA of the CDR3 is TGCAGTGGCAGAGGGGCTGAAGCTTTCTTT.